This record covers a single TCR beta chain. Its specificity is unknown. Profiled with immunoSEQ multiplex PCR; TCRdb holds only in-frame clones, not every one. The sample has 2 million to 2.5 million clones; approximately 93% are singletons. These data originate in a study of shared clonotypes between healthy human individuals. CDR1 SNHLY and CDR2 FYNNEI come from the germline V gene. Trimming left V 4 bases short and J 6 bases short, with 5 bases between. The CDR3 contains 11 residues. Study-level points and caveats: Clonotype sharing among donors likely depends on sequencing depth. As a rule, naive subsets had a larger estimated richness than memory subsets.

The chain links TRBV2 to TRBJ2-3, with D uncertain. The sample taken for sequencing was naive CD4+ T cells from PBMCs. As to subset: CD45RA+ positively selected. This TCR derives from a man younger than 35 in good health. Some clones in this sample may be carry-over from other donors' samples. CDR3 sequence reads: CASSARDTQYF. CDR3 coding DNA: TGTGCCAGCAGTGCGCGCGATACGCAGTATTTT.